Ten or more counts support the clone carrying this TCR beta chain. The target antigen is unknown. Constant-region reverse primers amplified full-length variable regions, followed by semi-nested Nested Universal Primer A PCR. TCRdb reanalysed the 5' RACE reads using MiXCR and keeps one entry per CDR3 protein. Here the sample spans around 34,000 distinct CDR3 sequences, 25% to 30% being singletons. Cells sorted as Tregs were CD4+, CD25+ and CD127-/low. Study-wide results and caveats: Greatest tumor Treg TCR overlap was with tumor naive CD4+ cells. Tumor memory CD4+ T cell TCR gene usage clustered with blood and lymph node memory CD4+ cells and lymph node naive CD4+ cells. The larger-cohort validation was restricted to a single TCR beta V-J rearrangement rather than whole repertoires.

This clonotype was sampled from a female donor with breast cancer. Sequenced material: tumor-infiltrating Tregs sorted from the breast tumor.

CDR3 bases: TGCAGCGTTTCCTTAAGACCACAGGGCTACACCTTC. Its translation: CSVSLRPQGYTF. V and J are TRBV29-1 and TRBJ1-2; D gene unclear. The CDR3 totals 12 residues. V lost 5 bases and J 8 bases, leaving 15 bases between the germline ends. CDR1 and CDR2 from the germline V gene are SQVTM and ANQGSEA.